A single T cell receptor (beta chain) is shown here with its context. This entry comes from a study of chemoradiotherapy in HPV16-positive cancers. The V gene's germline CDR1 is SGHDT and CDR2 YYEEEE. With 2 bases removed from V and 0 bases from J, the gap between germline ends came to 14 bases. This CDR3 is 16 amino acids long. Using immunoSEQ multiplex PCR, the repertoire was profiled, and TCRdb retains in-frame clones only, with some absent. The table shows tens of thousands of clones, with around 90% occurring only once. The source of this sequence is a human donor with HPV-associated anogenital cancer. V is TRBV5-6 and J is TRBJ1-1; the D gene is possibly TRBD1 (5 bases). The sequencing used blood, collected from a patient who underwent chemoradiotherapy. For the CDR3, the DNA is TGTGCCAGCAGCTTCAGGGACGTGGGGTTGAACACTGAAGCTTTCTTT. Its translation: CASSFRDVGLNTEAFF.